What follows describes a single TCR beta chain. The source of the sample is a study of shared clonotypes between healthy human individuals. Germline V gene lookup returns CDR1 MNHNS and CDR2 SASEGT. The CDR3 has 13 amino acids. The germline V and J ends were trimmed by 3 bases and 3 bases, with 6 bases remaining between them. Sequenced by immunoSEQ multiplex PCR; TCRdb stores in-frame clones only, minus some. The data contain approximately 2.4 million clones, more than 90% of them singletons. The sequence derives from a man aged 18 to 35 in good health. Input material: naive CD4+ T cells sorted from blood. Subset of the sample: CD45RA+ positively selected. The chain uses TRBV6-1 and TRBJ1-5; no definite D call. CDR3 sequence: CASSDGNNQPQHF. For the CDR3, the DNA is TGTGCCAGCAGTGACGGGAACAATCAGCCCCAGCATTTT.